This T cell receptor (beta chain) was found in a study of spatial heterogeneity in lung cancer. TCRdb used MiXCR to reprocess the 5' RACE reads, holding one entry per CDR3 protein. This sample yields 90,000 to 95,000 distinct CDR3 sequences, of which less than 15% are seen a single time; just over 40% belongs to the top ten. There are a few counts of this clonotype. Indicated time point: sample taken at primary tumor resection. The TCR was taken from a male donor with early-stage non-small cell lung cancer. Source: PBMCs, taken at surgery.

This chain's CDR3 is CASTPKVDRDGYTF. The CDR3 DNA reads as TGTGCCAGCACTCCCAAAGTGGACAGGGACGGCTACACCTTC. The gene calls are TRBV6-6 and TRBJ1-2; 8 nucleotides align to TRBD1. The length of the CDR3 is 14 residues. Germline CDR1 MNHNY, CDR2 SVGAGI (reference sequence). With V trimmed by 7 bases and J by 8 bases, 12 bases remained unmatched.